Given below is one T cell receptor beta chain in context. The data belong to a study of technical replicates of blood from a handful of donors. CDR1 SGHDT and CDR2 YYEEEE come from the germline V gene. There are 15 residues in the CDR3. Deletions cut 4 bases from V and 5 bases from J, with 18 bases between. Here immunoSEQ multiplex PCR was the method, and the copy in TCRdb shows in-frame clones only, minus some. The sample yields approximately 80,000 clones, roughly 98% seen once. The sequence derives from a human donor in good health. The V gene is TRBV5-6, the J gene TRBJ1-2; D possibly corresponds to TRBD1 (5 bases). The sample comprised T cells isolated from PBMCs. CDR3 in amino acids: CASSPRRGRVYGYTF. CDR3 in DNA: TGTGCCAGCAGCCCGCGGCGGGGCAGGGTTTATGGCTACACCTTC.